This is a list of T cell receptor beta chains from one sample in a study of T cell changes during pregnancy in multiple sclerosis. Clones were read by immunoSEQ multiplex PCR, and TCRdb kept only the in-frame ones, dropping some. The sample gives tens of thousands of clones, approximately 86% of which show up once; more than 0.9% is in the top ten. The material was CD4+ T cells from peripheral blood mononuclear cells, obtained in the first trimester of pregnancy. The source is a female donor in good health, enrolled as a control in a pregnancy study. Both conserved end residues are part of each CDR3. The D gene is left open where the match is weak. Clone sizes are given selectively: once, few, many, or a class where the clone is expanded.

j_call v_call clone_size d_call cdr3_nt cdr3_aa
TRBJ1-5 TRBV5-1 few NA TGCGCCAGCAGCTTGGGGATACAGGGAGGCAATCAGCCCCAGCATTTT CASSLGIQGGNQPQHF
TRBJ1-4 TRBV2 few NA TGTGCCAGCACCAGGGTTGGCGAAAAACTGTTTTTT CASTRVGEKLFF
TRBJ1-6 TRBV19 NA NA TGTGCCAGTAGTATGGGCAGGGATACGAATTCACCCCTCCACTTT CASSMGRDTNSPLHF
TRBJ1-6 TRBV25-1 NA NA TGTGCCAGCAGTGTGGCAGATAATTCACCCCTCCACTTT CASSVADNSPLHF
TRBJ1-5 TRBV11-2 NA NA TGTGCCAGCAGCTTAGTCCCTAATCAGCCCCAGCATTTT CASSLVPNQPQHF
TRBJ1-5 TRBV30 NA TRBD1 TGTGCCTGGAGTGTAAACAGGGGAAATCAGCCCCAGCATTTT CAWSVNRGNQPQHF
TRBJ2-7 TRBV29-1 NA NA TGCAGCGTTGCCTCCGGGACATCCGTTTACGAGCAGTACTTC CSVASGTSVYEQYF
TRBJ1-6 TRBV4-1 medium-sized NA TGCGCCAGCAGCCCAGTGGGGAGGGAATTGGATTCACCCCTCCACTTT CASSPVGRELDSPLHF
TRBJ1-1 TRBV11-2 NA TRBD1 TGTGCCAGCAGCTCCTCGACAGGGGGCGGCACTGAAGCTTTCTTT CASSSSTGGGTEAFF
TRBJ2-7 TRBV7-9 NA NA TGTGCCAGCAGCTTAGCCGGATTCCGGACCCGGGGGGAGCAGTACTTC CASSLAGFRTRGEQYF
TRBJ1-6 TRBV5-1 NA NA TGCGCCAGCAGCTTGATGAGGGTCGATTCACCCCTCCACTTT CASSLMRVDSPLHF
TRBJ2-6 TRBV28 once NA TGTGCCAGCAGAGGTTTCGCGGACATCGCGTCTGGGGCCAACGTCCTGACTTTC CASRGFADIASGANVLTF
TRBJ1-2 TRBV10-3 NA NA TGTGCCATCAGTATTGGACCCCCGAGGGTTTCCCCCTATGGCTACACCTTC CAISIGPPRVSPYGYTF
TRBJ2-7 TRBV18 NA TRBD2 TGTGCCAGCTCCGGCCGGGGAGGGGAATACGAGCAGTACTTC CASSGRGGEYEQYF
TRBJ2-7 TRBV18 NA TRBD1 TGTGCCAGCTCACTTACGACAGGGAGCTCCTACGAGCAGTACTTC CASSLTTGSSYEQYF
TRBJ2-7 TRBV2 NA TRBD1 TGTGCCAGCACCGGGACAGACTCCTACGAGCAGTACTTC CASTGTDSYEQYF
TRBJ2-7 TRBV27 NA NA TGTGCCAGCATCCAGAGGCAGCCCTACGAGCAGTACTTC CASIQRQPYEQYF
TRBJ2-4 TRBV28 NA NA TGTGCCAGCAGTTACCCAGAAAACATTCAGTACTTC CASSYPENIQYF
TRBJ1-6 TRBV5-6 NA TRBD1 TGTGCCAGCAGCTTGGGACAGGGTTTGTCACCCCTCCACTTT CASSLGQGLSPLHF
TRBJ2-1 TRBV4-3 few NA TGCGCCAGCAGCCAAGTAACCGGGGGAGAGGAGCAGTTCTTC CASSQVTGGEEQFF
TRBJ1-2 TRBV4-2 NA NA TGTGCCAGCAGCCAAGATCGAACAGCAAACTATGGCTACACCTTC CASSQDRTANYGYTF
TRBJ1-1 TRBV28 NA TRBD1 TGTGCCAGCAGTCCTACGACAGGGCTGTACACTGAAGCTTTCTTT CASSPTTGLYTEAFF
TRBJ1-1 TRBV7-3 NA NA TGTGCCAGCAGCTTACAGGGGACGGACACTGAAGCTTTCTTT CASSLQGTDTEAFF
TRBJ1-2 TRBV29-1 NA NA TGCAGCGTTAGCCCCAGGGTCAACTATGGCTACACCTTC CSVSPRVNYGYTF